This T cell receptor beta chain was found in a study of identical twins. Study findings and constraints: In monozygotic twins, models underestimated the sharing of out-of-frame TCR alpha. The study drew conclusions from cross-sectional statistical analysis, not from following the same donors.

The CDR3 is 11 amino acids. Trimming pared 6 bases from V and 4 bases from J, leaving 6 bases between. Germline values: CDR1 DFQATT, CDR2 SNEGSKA (reference sequence). Template switching added a universal primer site; cDNA carried unique molecular identifiers. Via MiXCR, TCRdb re-called the 5' RACE reads, giving one row per CDR3 protein. Altogether some 300,000 distinct CDR3 sequences are present, approximately 13% being singletons, with the ten largest covering 7.2%. Note on this clonotype: Its antigen is as yet unknown.

These same records also appear under a second study, on yellow fever vaccine responses in identical twins.

The TCR sequence derives from a woman younger than 30 in good health. J is TRBJ2-2 and V is TRBV20-1, with D unclear. The specimen sequenced was CD8+ T cells sorted from blood. CDR3: CSAPATGELFF. CDR3 nucleotide sequence: TGCAGTGCCCCGGCCACCGGGGAGCTGTTTTTT.